These 5 T cell receptor beta chains were all obtained from the same sample, sequenced in a study of long-term antiretroviral therapy in people with HIV. Researchers ran immunoSEQ v3.0 at survey level. Measured with immunoSEQ multiplex PCR; TCRdb has only the in-frame clones, and not every one. The sample consists of tens of thousands of clones, around 88% of them appearing once. Sequencing used unsorted PBMCs, obtained about 4.3 years after starting antiretroviral therapy. These receptors were obtained from a man aged 30 to 39 with HIV.

The rearrangement joins TRBV14 to TRBJ2-1; D call uncertain. CDR1 and CDR2 (germline): SGHDN, FVKESK. Trimming stripped 1 base from V and 10 bases from J, with 17 bases between. The CDR3 totals 15 residues. The CDR3 nucleotides are TGTGCCAGCAGCCAAGTCCTGGAAGGGATCTGGGAGCAGTTCTTC. Amino acid sequence: CASSQVLEGIWEQFF.

The count of this clone is one. V is TRBV5-1 and J is TRBJ2-1; D is tentatively TRBD1 or TRBD2 (6 bases each). The CDR3 extends over 14 amino acids. Per germline, CDR1 SGHRS and CDR2 YFSETQ. Trimming took off 0 bases at V and 7 bases at J, with 11 bases between the two ends. The CDR3: CASSLGQGRNEQFF. The DNA of the CDR3 is TGCGCCAGCAGCTTGGGGCAGGGGAGGAATGAGCAGTTCTTC. The full variable domain, completed using reference TRBV5-1 and TRBJ2-1, is KAGVTQTPRYLIKTRGQQVTLSCSPISGHRSVSWYQQTPGQGLQFLFEYFSETQRNKGNFPGRFSGRQFSNSRSEMNVSTLELGDSALYLCASSLGQGRNEQFFGPGTRLTVL.

This clone turned up a few times. V is TRBV9 and J is TRBJ2-7, with D perhaps TRBD1 (6 bases). The V and J ends lost 0 bases and 2 bases respectively, with 12 bases between them. Germline loops: CDR1 SGDLS, CDR2 YYNGEE. CDR3 length: 15 amino acids. CDR3 bases: TGTGCCAGCAGCGTAGATACAGGGAGTACCTACGAGCAGTACTTC. Protein product: CASSVDTGSTYEQYF.

The chain recombines TRBV19 with TRBJ2-1; D unresolved. Deletions cut 3 bases from V and 8 bases from J, with 23 bases between. This CDR3 comprises 17 residues. Germline assignment: CDR1 LNHDA and CDR2 SQIVND (reference sequence). CDR3 coding DNA: TGTGCCAGTAGTATCAGGTGGGCGGCGGAGCTTAGGGATGAGCAGTTCTTC. It is translated as CASSIRWAAELRDEQFF.

The J gene is TRBJ2-1, the V gene TRBV30; D may match TRBD1 or TRBD2 (6 bases each). Germline V gene sequence: CDR1 GTSNPN, CDR2 SVGIG (reference sequence). CDR3 length: 14 residues. The V end was cut by 3 bases, the J end by 0 bases, with 9 bases between. In DNA form, the CDR3 reads TGTGCCTGGAGACAGGGACTCTCCTACAATGAGCAGTTCTTC. Protein sequence: CAWRQGLSYNEQFF.